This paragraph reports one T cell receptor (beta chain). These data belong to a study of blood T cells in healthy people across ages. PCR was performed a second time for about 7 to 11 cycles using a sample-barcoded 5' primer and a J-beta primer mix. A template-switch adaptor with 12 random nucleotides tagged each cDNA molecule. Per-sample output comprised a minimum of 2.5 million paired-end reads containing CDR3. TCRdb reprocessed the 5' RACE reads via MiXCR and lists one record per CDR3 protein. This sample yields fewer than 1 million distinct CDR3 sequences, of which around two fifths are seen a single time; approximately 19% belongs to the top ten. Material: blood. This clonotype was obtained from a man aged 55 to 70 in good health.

The DNA for the CDR3 is TGTGCCAGCAGTTACGAAGCGGGACGCCCCACCTACGAGCAGTACTTC. Its protein is CASSYEAGRPTYEQYF. V usage is TRBV6-6 and J usage is TRBJ2-7; TRBD2 matches at 7 bases. The CDR3 is 16 amino acids. Germline V lookup: CDR1 MNHNY, CDR2 SVGAGI (reference sequence). V lost 2 bases to trimming and J lost 2 bases; unmatched junction nucleotides: 9.